This T cell receptor (beta chain) originates from a study of shared clonotypes between healthy human individuals. The study's findings and limits: In general, naive subsets displayed greater estimated richness than memory subsets did.

CDR1 SNHLY and CDR2 FYNNEI come from the germline V gene. The ends were cut back, 6 bases at V and 1 base at J, with 7 bases in the middle. This CDR3 is 12 amino acids long. Concerning this clone itself: Its cognate antigen is unknown. This sample also contains other DNA sequences that code for the same CDR3.

Those who donated were healthy HIV-negative adults, with no recent acute infections or vaccinations reported. Caucasian adults residing in Nashville, Tennessee made up all the donors. TCRdb's copy holds only in-frame clones and misses some; the assay was immunoSEQ multiplex PCR. The data hold roughly 2 million clones, with 90% to 97% observed a single time. The clonotype originates from a man younger than 35 in good health. The chain couples TRBV2 to TRBJ2-7; D might be TRBD2 (5 bases). Sequencing was done on a sample of naive CD4+ T cells sorted from blood. Subset: CD45RA+ positively selected. DNA for the CDR3: TGTGCCAGCAGGGAGGTGTCCTACGAGCAGTACTTC. It specifies CASREVSYEQYF. Full variable domain (missing parts from reference TRBV2 and TRBJ2-7): EPEVTQTPSHQVTQMGQEVILRCVPISNHLYFYWYRQILGQKVEFLVSFYNNEISEKSEIFDDQFSVERPDGSNFTLKIRSTKLEDSAMYFCASREVSYEQYFGPGTRLTVT.